This TCR beta chain was found in a study of shared clonotypes between healthy human individuals. General study results and limits: At large depth, rarefaction still showed sorted-subset sequencing to be incomplete.

CD45RA+ naive and CD45RA-negative memory subsets were separated from CD4+ cells. Germline-derived CDR1 and CDR2 are SEHNR and FQNEAQ (reference sequence). This CDR3 spans 19 amino acids. V lost 7 bases and J lost 7; bases outside the gene matches: 20. For this clone: Antigen specificity is unknown.

Replicate PCRs run on sorted subsets employed around 200 ng DNA, approximately 30,000 T cell genomes. Sequenced by immunoSEQ multiplex PCR; TCRdb stores in-frame clones only, minus some. The sample holds approximately 340,000 clones; around two thirds are singletons and the top ten take over 9%. This clonotype was sampled from a man aged 25 to 45 in good health. The chain combines TRBV7-9 with TRBJ2-1; the match to TRBD2 covers 12 bases. The specimen was memory CD4+ T cells sorted from blood. Subset given: CD45RA-negative fraction. The CDR3 DNA reads TGTGCCAGCATCCCCGGACTAGCGGGACGCGGCGGACACGTGAATGAGCAGTTCTTC. This translates into CASIPGLAGRGGHVNEQFF.